A single sample gave rise to the 13 T cell receptor beta chains below, sequenced in a study of early T cells in non-severe SARS-CoV-2 infection. One entry per CDR3 protein, called by TCRdb with MiXCR from the 5' RACE reads. The sample includes fewer than 25,000 distinct CDR3 sequences, about 4% seen only once; the top ten take roughly 6.7%. Sequenced sample: whole blood. These receptors originate from an adult who was a healthcare worker with PCR-confirmed SARS-CoV-2 infection or an uninfected control (not recorded which).

By share of the sample, this clonotype is medium-sized. V gene TRBV25-1 combines with J gene TRBJ1-2; no clear D gene. The V and J ends lost 6 bases and 4 bases respectively, with 9 bases between them. This CDR3 comprises 12 residues. Germline V gene data show CDR1 as MGHDK and CDR2 as SYGVNS. The CDR3 region has the DNA TGTGCCAGCAGAGAAGGTGGCTATGGCTACACCTTC. This encodes CASREGGYGYTF.

This clonotype occurred many times. The gene calls are TRBV2 and TRBJ2-5; TRBD2 agrees at 8 bases. Unmatched junction bases numbered 8, after V lost 7 bases and J lost 4 bases. The CDR3 has 14 amino acids. The germline gives CDR1 SNHLY, CDR2 FYNNEI. Written as DNA, the CDR3 is TGTGCCAGCAACCTGGGACTAGAAGTAGAGACCCAGTACTTC. Translating gives CASNLGLEVETQYF.

This clonotype was picked up many times. This chain joins TRBV5-1 and TRBJ2-7, with D possibly being TRBD1 or TRBD2 (5 bases each). CDR3 size: 13 residues. In germline, CDR1 is SGHRS, CDR2 YFSETQ. The ends were cut back, 4 bases at V and 4 bases at J, with 12 bases in the middle. CDR3 sequence reads: CASSTDRGYEQYF. The CDR3 bases are TGCGCCAGCAGCACAGACAGAGGGTACGAGCAGTACTTC.

The chain employs TRBV3-1 and TRBJ1-1; a possible D gene is TRBD1 (5 bases). The CDR3 spans 15 residues. V was pared by 0 bases and J by 4 bases, with 12 bases between. The germline CDR1 and CDR2 sequences are LGHDT and YNNKEL (reference sequence). The DNA of the CDR3 is TGTGCCAGCAGCCAAGACCGACACGGGGCCACTGAAGCTTTCTTT. It is translated as CASSQDRHGATEAFF.

This clonotype was seen many times. This chain joins TRBV20-1 and TRBJ1-6, with no clear D. V dropped 3 bases and J dropped 8 bases, with 11 bases sitting between them. The CDR3 loop spans 13 amino acids. Germline CDR1 is DFQATT and CDR2 is SNEGSKA (reference sequence). Here the CDR3 reads CSARVSDYSPLHF. The DNA for the CDR3 is TGCAGTGCTAGGGTCTCGGATTATTCACCCCTCCACTTT.

V usage is TRBV30 and J usage is TRBJ2-1, with TRBD1 matching over 9 bases. J was trimmed by 15 bases and V by 2 bases; bases with no gene match: 11. The CDR3 length is 13 residues. CDR1 is GTSNPN and CDR2 is SVGIG in the germline V gene (reference sequence). The CDR3 DNA follows: TGTGCCTGGAGTATCCCTGACAGGGGGGGCCGGTTCTTC. This translates into CAWSIPDRGGRFF. Supplemented by reference TRBV30 and TRBJ2-1, the full variable domain reads SQTIHQWPATLVQPVGSPLSLECTVEGTSNPNLYWYRQAAGRGLQLLFYSVGIGQISSEVPQNLSASRPQDRQFILSSKKLLLSDSGFYLCAWSIPDRGGRFFGPGTRLTVL.

This clonotype was recorded many times. The CDR3 region has the DNA TGTGCCAGCAGCTTAGTAGGGGGGACGGGCAATGAGCAGTTCTTC. Its translation is CASSLVGGTGNEQFF. This rearrangement joins TRBV7-2 to TRBJ2-1, with D tentatively TRBD1 or TRBD2 (6 bases each). CDR3 length: 15 amino acids. Per germline, CDR1 SGHTA and CDR2 FQGNSA. V lost 1 base, J lost 6 bases, and 13 bases lay in between.

This clonotype is medium-sized within its sample. This rearrangement joins TRBV7-6 to TRBJ1-2; D is perhaps TRBD1 (6 bases). The V end was cut by 5 bases, the J end by 1 base, with 14 bases between. The CDR3 has 15 amino acids. Germline-derived CDR1 and CDR2 are SGHVS and FNYEAQ. In DNA form, the CDR3 reads TGTGCCAGCAGCCCGACACCGGACAGTAACTATGGCTACACCTTC. Residues: CASSPTPDSNYGYTF.

This clonotype is labeled as medium-sized. The chain recombines TRBV4-1 with TRBJ2-3, with 7 positions matching TRBD1. The CDR3 loop spans 16 amino acids. V lost 1 base and J lost 5; bases outside the gene matches: 9. The germline gives CDR1 MGHRA, CDR2 YSYEKL. CDR3 residues: CASSQASGTARDTQYF. DNA of the CDR3: TGCGCCAGCAGCCAAGCCTCCGGGACAGCTAGAGATACGCAGTATTTT.

Turning to this clonotype: Possible read error: a much larger clone is one base away. V gene TRBV5-4 combines with J gene TRBJ2-2; D not resolved. Germline lookup yields CDR1 SGHNT and CDR2 YYREEE (reference sequence). V shed 10 bases and J shed 3 bases, with 13 bases lying between them. The CDR3 has 13 residues. The CDR3: CASYSADTGELFF. The CDR3 region has the DNA TGTGCCTCGTACAGCGCCGACACCGGGGAGCTGTTTTTT. Drawing the rest from reference TRBV5-4 and TRBJ2-2, the complete variable domain is ETGVTQSPTHLIKTRGQQVTLRCSSQSGHNTVSWYQQALGQGPQFIFQYYREEENGRGNFPPRFSGLQFPNYSSELNVNALELDDSALYLCASYSADTGELFFGEGSRLTVL.

This clonotype was counted many times. The chain couples TRBV25-1 to TRBJ2-3; the match to TRBD2 covers 8 bases. The CDR3 loop spans 16 amino acids. Trimming took 2 bases from V and 5 from J; bases not matched to a gene: 9. In germline, CDR1 is MGHDK, CDR2 SYGVNS. The CDR3 DNA sequence: TGTGCCAGCAGTGAAACTCGGGGGGGCCTTAGAGATACGCAGTATTTT. This codes for CASSETRGGLRDTQYF.

This clonotype was counted ten times or more. The rearrangement joins TRBV5-8 to TRBJ1-5, with D unclear. V dropped 6 bases and J dropped 7 bases, with 20 bases sitting between them. The CDR3 is made up of 15 amino acids. The V gene's germline CDR1 is SGHTS and CDR2 YDEGEE. The CDR3 spells CASTPHPGGIQPQHF. As DNA, the CDR3 is TGTGCCAGCACCCCTCATCCAGGAGGGATACAGCCCCAGCATTTT.

This clonotype has a count of ten or more. The chain uses TRBV7-6 and TRBJ1-4; unclear D gene. V dropped 6 bases and J dropped 7 bases, with 9 bases sitting between them. The germline V gene encodes CDR1 SGHVS and CDR2 FNYEAQ. This CDR3 is 12 amino acids long. In nucleotides, the CDR3 is TGTGCCAGCAGGAGTGTTGGTGAAAAACTGTTTTTT. Its translation is CASRSVGEKLFF.